One T cell receptor beta chain is described in this entry. Its target is not known. PCR involved 60 Vbeta and 13 Jbeta primers. Data came from immunoSEQ multiplex PCR; TCRdb stores just in-frame clones and leaves some out. This sample carries around 90,000 clones, around two thirds of them seen once, and the ten largest clones take approximately 5.8%. The CDR3 covers 16 residues. CDR1 is SGHDT and CDR2 is YYEEEE in the germline V gene. Unmatched junction bases numbered 18, after V lost 2 bases and J lost 11 bases. The record originates from a study of cytomegalovirus exposure and HLA in healthy donors. Findings of the study overall: Researchers reported from a later analysis that most CMV-associated TCR beta chains appeared HLA-restricted.

The sequenced sample was PBMCs. The chain employs TRBV5-6 and TRBJ2-5; 7 nucleotides match TRBD2. The TCR comes from a woman aged 25 to 45 in good health and CMV-seropositive. Here the CDR3 reads CASSFSGLGPMREQYF. DNA of the CDR3: TGTGCCAGCAGCTTTAGCGGACTCGGCCCAATGCGGGAGCAGTACTTC.